In its sample, the clone carrying this T cell receptor (beta chain) was seen many times. Its antigen is undetermined. The data were taken from a study of identical twins. The study's findings and limits: Memory repertoires showed no such pattern, whereas abundant cord blood beta clonotypes carried fewer insertions.

Trimming pared 2 bases from V and 0 bases from J, leaving 5 bases between. The CDR3 runs to 14 residues. The germline V gene encodes CDR1 MNHEY and CDR2 SMNVEV (reference sequence). TCRdb passed the 5' RACE reads through MiXCR, listing each CDR3 protein once. This sample has about 450,000 distinct CDR3 sequences, with around 18% found just once. Healthy Caucasians were all of the donors. The material sequenced was naive T cells sorted from blood. The chain links TRBV27 to TRBJ1-5; no definite D call. The origin of this receptor is a man aged 45-60 years in good health. Here the CDR3 DNA reads TGTGCCAGCAGTTTAAAGGATAGCAATCAGCCCCAGCATTTT. It encodes CASSLKDSNQPQHF.